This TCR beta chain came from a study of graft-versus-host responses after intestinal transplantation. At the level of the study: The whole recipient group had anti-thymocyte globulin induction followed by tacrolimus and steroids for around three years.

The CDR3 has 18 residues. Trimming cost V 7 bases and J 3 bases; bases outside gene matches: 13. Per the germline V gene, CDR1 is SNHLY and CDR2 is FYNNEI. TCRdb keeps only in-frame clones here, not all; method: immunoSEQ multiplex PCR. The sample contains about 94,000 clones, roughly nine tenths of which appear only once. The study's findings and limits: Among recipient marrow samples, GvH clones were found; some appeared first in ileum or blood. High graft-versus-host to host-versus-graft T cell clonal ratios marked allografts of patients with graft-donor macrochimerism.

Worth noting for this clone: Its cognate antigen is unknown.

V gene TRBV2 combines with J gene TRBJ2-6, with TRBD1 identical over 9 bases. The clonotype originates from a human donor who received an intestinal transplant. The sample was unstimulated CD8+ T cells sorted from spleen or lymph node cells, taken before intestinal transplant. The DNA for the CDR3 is TGTGCCAGCACCCAAGGGGGGACAGGGTTAGGTGGGGCCAACGTCCTGACTTTC. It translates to CASTQGGTGLGGANVLTF.